Following are 7 T cell receptor beta chains from one sample sequenced in a study of vaccination and CD4 T cells after COVID-19. No antigens are known for them. Treatment in this sample: roughly 11-day PBMC culture with coronavirus spike peptide pools or control peptides (ViraFEST assay). Oncomine TCR Beta short-read sequencing was applied to DNA from cultured CD4+ T cells. TCRdb recomputed calls from the PCR reads with MiXCR, one row per CDR3 protein. This table holds 15,000 to 25,000 distinct CDR3 sequences, 55% found once. Sequenced sample: CD4+ T cells from blood, cultured in vitro. These receptors were obtained from a human donor who had recovered from COVID-19.

This clonotype has only a few counts. The CDR3 DNA follows: TGTGCCAGCAGTTACGGGCCGAACACCGGGGAGCTGTTTTTT. It encodes CASSYGPNTGELFF. The genes are TRBV27 and TRBJ2-2; D call uncertain. CDR3 length: 14 residues. Germline V gene lookup returns CDR1 MNHEY and CDR2 SMNVEV (reference sequence). Trimming took 4 bases from V and 0 from J, leaving 6 bases between them.

The rearrangement links TRBV4-1 to TRBJ2-1; 11 bases line up with TRBD2. The CDR3 is made up of 14 amino acids. Unmatched junction bases numbered 6, after V lost 2 bases and J lost 12 bases. CDR1 and CDR2 (germline): MGHRA, YSYEKL. The CDR3 is CASSQLAGGPRQFF. CDR3 bases: TGCGCCAGCAGCCAATTAGCGGGGGGGCCTCGGCAGTTCTTC.

This clonotype has more than one count but fewer than ten. The CDR3 loop is CAISEQAGLHNEQFF. Here the CDR3 DNA reads TGTGCCATCAGTGAGCAAGCGGGACTGCACAATGAGCAGTTCTTC. The rearrangement joins TRBV10-3 to TRBJ2-1; 7 bases match TRBD2. The junction had 6 bases not matched to a gene; V was cut back by 2 bases and J by 5 bases. The CDR3 is made up of 15 amino acids. Germline values: CDR1 ENHRY, CDR2 SYGVKD.

V and J are TRBV20-1 and TRBJ1-1; no firm D call. CDR1 DFQATT and CDR2 SNEGSKA come from the germline V gene (reference sequence). CDR3 size: 13 residues. The germline V and J ends were trimmed by 0 bases and 1 base, with 6 bases remaining between them. In DNA, the CDR3 is TGCAGTGCTAGAGAAGACGGGAACACTGAAGCTTTCTTT. The encoded protein is CSAREDGNTEAFF.

The chain employs TRBV20-1 and TRBJ1-1; no definite D call. Germline V gene data show CDR1 as DFQATT and CDR2 as SNEGSKA (reference sequence). This CDR3 is built from 17 residues. Trimming shortened V by 3 bases and J by 0 bases, and 20 bases separated the two germline ends. CDR3 in DNA: TGCAGTGCTAGGGGCCGACGTTTGGCCTCTTTGAACACTGAAGCTTTCTTT. Translated, it gives CSARGRRLASLNTEAFF.

This clonotype was recorded once. The chain joins TRBV20-1 to TRBJ1-5, with 8 bases fitting TRBD1. CDR1 and CDR2 from the germline V gene are DFQATT and SNEGSKA (reference sequence). The CDR3 is made up of 15 amino acids. V lost 6 bases and J lost 5; bases outside the gene matches: 12. The CDR3 region has the DNA TGCAGTGCCTCTAAAACCGGACAGGGCCATCAGCCCCAGCATTTT. Amino acids: CSASKTGQGHQPQHF.

The V call is TRBV20-1, the J call TRBJ2-1; 8 bases are a match to TRBD2. This CDR3 contains 17 residues. Looked up from germline, CDR1 is DFQATT and CDR2 is SNEGSKA (reference sequence). With 3 bases clipped from V and 0 bases from J, the junction kept 10 bases outside the gene matches. This CDR3 reads CSASPSGRDSSYNEQFF. CDR3 coding DNA: TGCAGTGCTAGTCCCAGCGGGAGAGATAGCTCCTACAATGAGCAGTTCTTC.